The 15 T cell receptor beta chains below were found in one sample sequenced in a study of blood T cell repertoires in COVID-19. Produced via immunoSEQ multiplex PCR; TCRdb's table is partial and in-frame only. Counted here are some 670,000 clones, more than 80% occurring once; the ten biggest clones make up over 0.2%. The sample consisted of peripheral blood. Receptors were obtained from a woman aged 18-30 years with acute or convalescent COVID-19.

This clone was observed a single time. The V gene is TRBV4-1, the J gene TRBJ2-7; 7 bases match TRBD2. V lost 4 bases to trimming and J lost 0 bases; unmatched junction nucleotides: 6. Germline V lookup: CDR1 MGHRA, CDR2 YSYEKL. This CDR3 has 15 amino acids. CDR3 DNA sequence: TGCGCCAGCAGCCTCCAAGCGGGGAGCTCCTACGAGCAGTACTTC. Translation: CASSLQAGSSYEQYF.

The chain combines TRBV5-1 with TRBJ1-1; D is ambiguous. CDR1 is SGHRS, CDR2 YFSETQ, per germline. This CDR3 is 19 amino acids long. V lost 0 bases and J 0 bases, leaving 21 bases between the germline ends. This chain's CDR3 is CASSLERREYFEMNTEAFF. In nucleotides, the CDR3 is TGCGCCAGCAGCTTGGAGAGGAGGGAATATTTTGAAATGAACACTGAAGCTTTCTTT.

The chain has TRBV30 and TRBJ1-2; TRBD1 matches at 7 bases. Germline V gene sequence: CDR1 GTSNPN, CDR2 SVGIG (reference sequence). V dropped 2 bases and J dropped 6; count of bases not matched to a gene: 3. The length of the CDR3 is 12 residues. This CDR3 reads CAWSKGANGYTF. In DNA form, the CDR3 reads TGTGCCTGGAGTAAGGGGGCGAATGGCTACACCTTC.

The gene calls are TRBV10-3 and TRBJ1-3, with 8 positions matching TRBD1. Germline values: CDR1 ENHRY, CDR2 SYGVKD. The V segment lost 9 bases and the J segment 0 bases; nucleotides outside the gene matches: 10. The CDR3 loop spans 16 amino acids. CDR3 in amino acids: CAIRPGTGNSGNTIYF. In DNA, the CDR3 is TGTGCCATTCGTCCCGGGACAGGAAACTCTGGAAACACCATATATTTT.

This clone was seen only once. The V gene is TRBV2, the J gene TRBJ2-3; the D gene is possibly TRBD2 (5 bases). The ends were cut back, 7 bases at V and 10 bases at J, with 24 bases in the middle. Germline CDR1 SNHLY, CDR2 FYNNEI. The CDR3 loop spans 15 amino acids. DNA for the CDR3: TGTGCCAGCACCCCACTAGTAGGTCTAAATCAGGCGCAGTATTTT. Translating gives CASTPLVGLNQAQYF.

This chain uses TRBV10-3 with TRBJ1-1; D is undetermined. In germline, CDR1 is ENHRY, CDR2 SYGVKD. Trimming pared 0 bases from V and 5 bases from J, leaving 7 bases between. The CDR3 totals 13 residues. The CDR3 DNA follows: TGTGCCATCAGTGAGTCGGGAGGGACTGAAGCTTTCTTT. This translates into CAISESGGTEAFF.

The genes are TRBV7-9 and TRBJ1-5; no clear D gene. This CDR3 has 14 amino acids. V lost 1 base to trimming and J lost 3 bases, with 7 bases between them. The germline gives CDR1 SEHNR, CDR2 FQNEAQ (reference sequence). CDR3 loop: CASSLDRDNQPQHF. As DNA, the CDR3 is TGTGCCAGCAGCTTAGACCGGGACAATCAGCCCCAGCATTTT. Full variable domain (outside the CDR3, taken from reference TRBV7-9 and TRBJ1-5): DTGVSQNPRHKITKRGQNVTFRCDPISEHNRLYWYRQTLGQGPEFLTYFQNEAQLEKSRLLSDRFSAERPKGSFSTLEIQRTEQGDSAMYLCASSLDRDNQPQHFGDGTRLSIL.

This sequence joins TRBV6-2 or TRBV6-3 and TRBJ2-7; tentative D call: TRBD1 (6 bases). The CDR3 has 19 residues. V lost 5 bases to trimming and J lost 2 bases, with 28 bases between them. The germline CDR1 and CDR2 sequences are MNHEY and SVGEGT. CDR3 DNA sequence: TGTGCCAGCAGTACCCCCGCGTTTGATGGGGCAGGGGTTCCCTACGAGCAGTACTTC. It is translated as CASSTPAFDGAGVPYEQYF.

V gene TRBV6-5 combines with J gene TRBJ2-7, with 9 bases that match TRBD2. V shed 0 bases and J 6 bases; nucleotides not matched to a gene: 6. Germline loops: CDR1 MNHEY, CDR2 SVGAGI. The length of the CDR3 is 15 residues. This chain's CDR3 is CASSYSGGGAFEQYF. The CDR3 DNA sequence: TGTGCCAGCAGTTACTCTGGCGGGGGGGCCTTCGAGCAGTACTTC.

The J gene is TRBJ2-7, the V gene TRBV25-1, with D perhaps matching TRBD1 (6 bases). The germline V gene encodes CDR1 MGHDK and CDR2 SYGVNS. Trimming cost V 5 bases and J 1 base, with 15 bases left between them. The length of the CDR3 is 15 residues. The CDR3 DNA sequence: TGTGCCAGCAGTCCTCGGACAGACATATCCTACGAGCAGTACTTC. It codes for CASSPRTDISYEQYF.

The chain has TRBV11-2 and TRBJ1-1; D is unresolved. Trimming left V 7 bases short and J 6 bases short, with 18 bases between. The CDR3 extends over 14 amino acids. The germline V gene has CDR1 SGHAT and CDR2 FQNNGV. The CDR3, as DNA: TGTGCCAGCAATCCGGGGTCGACCGAAGCTGAAGCTTTCTTT. It codes for CASNPGSTEAEAFF.

The V gene is TRBV4-1, the J gene TRBJ1-1, with TRBD1 matching over 7 bases. The CDR3 length is 16 residues. Losses at the gene ends were 4 bases for V and 7 bases for J; bases not matched to a gene: 15. CDR1 MGHRA and CDR2 YSYEKL come from the germline V gene. This CDR3 is CASSPPGTVALIEAFF. The CDR3 bases are TGCGCCAGCAGCCCTCCCGGGACAGTGGCGCTGATTGAAGCTTTCTTT.

The V and J genes are TRBV4-1 and TRBJ1-1; unclear D gene. The germline gives CDR1 MGHRA, CDR2 YSYEKL. V was pared by 2 bases and J by 4 bases, with 14 bases between. There are 15 residues in the CDR3. CDR3 DNA: TGCGCCAGCAGCCAACAGTTCACAGTTGCCACTGAAGCTTTCTTT. This encodes CASSQQFTVATEAFF.

A word on this clone: Other DNA sequences from this sample encode an identical CDR3 as well. The chain is built from TRBV6-2 or TRBV6-3 and TRBJ2-1; D unclear. Germline V gives CDR1 MNHEY, CDR2 SVGEGT. The V and J ends lost 4 bases and 7 bases respectively, with 8 bases between them. The CDR3 loop spans 12 amino acids. In DNA form, the CDR3 reads TGTGCCAGCAGTTCAACGAGGAATGAGCAGTTCTTC. It translates to CASSSTRNEQFF.

The V call is TRBV6-5, the J call TRBJ2-7, with a weak D call TRBD1 (5 bases). CDR1 is MNHEY and CDR2 is SVGAGI in the germline V gene. The CDR3 sequence is 15 residues long. V gave up 6 bases and J gave up 3 bases, with 18 bases separating them. For the CDR3, the DNA is TGTGCCAGCAGCCACCGGTTGGCAGGGCGCTACGAGCAGTACTTC. This sequence encodes CASSHRLAGRYEQYF.